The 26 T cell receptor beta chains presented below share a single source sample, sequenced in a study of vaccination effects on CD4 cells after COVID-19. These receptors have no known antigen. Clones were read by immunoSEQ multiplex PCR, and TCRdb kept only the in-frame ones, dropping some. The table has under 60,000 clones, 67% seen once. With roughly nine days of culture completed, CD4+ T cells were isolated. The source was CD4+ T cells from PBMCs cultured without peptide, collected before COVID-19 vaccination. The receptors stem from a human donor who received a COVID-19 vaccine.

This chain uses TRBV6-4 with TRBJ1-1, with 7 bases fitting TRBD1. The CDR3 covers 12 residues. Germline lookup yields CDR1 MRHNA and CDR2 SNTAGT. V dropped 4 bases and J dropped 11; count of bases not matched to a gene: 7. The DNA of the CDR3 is TGTGCCAGCAGTGCCCCAGGGGGGAGGGCTTTCTTT. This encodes CASSAPGGRAFF.

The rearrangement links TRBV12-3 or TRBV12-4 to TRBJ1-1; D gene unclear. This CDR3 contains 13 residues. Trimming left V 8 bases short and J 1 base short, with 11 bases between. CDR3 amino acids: CASGGRRNTEAFF. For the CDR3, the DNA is TGTGCCAGCGGCGGGAGGAGGAACACTGAAGCTTTCTTT.

CDR3 nucleotides: TGTGCCAGCAGCCAGGGGACAGCCGGAAACACCATATATTTT. It is translated as CASSQGTAGNTIYF. The rearrangement joins TRBV7-2 to TRBJ1-3; 7 bases align to TRBD1. Germline V gene sequence: CDR1 SGHTA, CDR2 FQGNSA. The CDR3 is 14 amino acids. V lost 5 bases and J lost 4; bases outside the gene matches: 5.

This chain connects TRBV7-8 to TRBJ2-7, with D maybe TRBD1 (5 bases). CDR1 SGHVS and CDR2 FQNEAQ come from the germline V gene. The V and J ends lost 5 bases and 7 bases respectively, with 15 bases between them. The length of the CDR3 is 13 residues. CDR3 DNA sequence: TGTGCCAGCAGCGTTCTCTTCAGGGCGGAGCAGTACTTC. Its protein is CASSVLFRAEQYF.

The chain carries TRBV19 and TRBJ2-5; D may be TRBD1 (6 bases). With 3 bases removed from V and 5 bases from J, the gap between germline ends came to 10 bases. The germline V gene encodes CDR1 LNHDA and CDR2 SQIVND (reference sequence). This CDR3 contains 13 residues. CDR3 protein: CASSMARGETQYF. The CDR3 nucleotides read TGTGCCAGTAGTATGGCAAGGGGGGAGACCCAGTACTTC.

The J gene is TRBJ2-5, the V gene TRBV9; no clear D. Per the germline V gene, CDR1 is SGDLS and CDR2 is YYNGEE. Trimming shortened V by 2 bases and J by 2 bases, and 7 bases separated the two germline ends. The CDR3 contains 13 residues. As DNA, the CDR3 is TGTGCCAGCAGCGTTACACCTCAAGAGACCCAGTACTTC. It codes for CASSVTPQETQYF.

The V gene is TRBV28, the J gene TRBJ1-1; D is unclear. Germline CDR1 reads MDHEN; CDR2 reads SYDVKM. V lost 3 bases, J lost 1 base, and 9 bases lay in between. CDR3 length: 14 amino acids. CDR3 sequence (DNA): TGTGCCAGCAGTTTGGTGTCAGGGAACACTGAAGCTTTCTTT. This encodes CASSLVSGNTEAFF.

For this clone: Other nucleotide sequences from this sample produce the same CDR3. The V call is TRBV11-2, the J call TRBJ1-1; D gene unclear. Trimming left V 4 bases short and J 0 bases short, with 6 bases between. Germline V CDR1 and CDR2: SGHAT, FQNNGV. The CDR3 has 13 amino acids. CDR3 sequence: CASSYTVNTEAFF. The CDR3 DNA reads TGTGCCAGCAGCTACACAGTGAACACTGAAGCTTTCTTT.

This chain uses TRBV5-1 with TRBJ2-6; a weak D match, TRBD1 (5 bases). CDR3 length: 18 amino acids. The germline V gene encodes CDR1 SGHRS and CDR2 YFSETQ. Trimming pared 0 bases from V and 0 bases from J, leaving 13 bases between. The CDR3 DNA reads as TGCGCCAGCAGCTTGGAATCAGGGTGGAGCTCTGGGGCCAACGTCCTGACTTTC. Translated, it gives CASSLESGWSSGANVLTF.

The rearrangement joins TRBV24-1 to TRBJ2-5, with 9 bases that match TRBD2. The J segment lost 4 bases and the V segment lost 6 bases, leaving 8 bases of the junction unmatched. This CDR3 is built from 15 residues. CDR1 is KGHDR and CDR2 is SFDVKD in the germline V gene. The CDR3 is CATSYSGRGRETQYF. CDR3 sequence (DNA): TGTGCCACCAGTTATAGCGGGAGAGGTAGAGAGACCCAGTACTTC.

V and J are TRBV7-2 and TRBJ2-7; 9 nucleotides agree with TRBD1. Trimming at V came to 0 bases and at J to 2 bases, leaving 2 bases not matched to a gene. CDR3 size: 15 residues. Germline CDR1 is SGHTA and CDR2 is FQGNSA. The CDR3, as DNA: TGTGCCAGCAGCTTAGCGGGACAGGGACCCTACGAGCAGTACTTC. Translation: CASSLAGQGPYEQYF.

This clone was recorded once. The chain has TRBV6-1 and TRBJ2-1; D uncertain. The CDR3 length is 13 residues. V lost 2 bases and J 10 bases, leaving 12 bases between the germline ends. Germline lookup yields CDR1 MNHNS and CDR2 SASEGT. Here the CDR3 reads CASSEKPRVEQFF. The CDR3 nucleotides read TGTGCCAGCAGTGAAAAACCGCGTGTGGAGCAGTTCTTC.

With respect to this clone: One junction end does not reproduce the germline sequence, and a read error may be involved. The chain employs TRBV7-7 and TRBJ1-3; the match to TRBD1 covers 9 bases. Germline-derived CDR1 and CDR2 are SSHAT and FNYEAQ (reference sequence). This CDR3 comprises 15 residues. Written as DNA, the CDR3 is TGTGCTAGCAGCCCGGGGACAGGGTCTGGAAACACCATATATTTT. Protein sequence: CASSPGTGSGNTIYF.

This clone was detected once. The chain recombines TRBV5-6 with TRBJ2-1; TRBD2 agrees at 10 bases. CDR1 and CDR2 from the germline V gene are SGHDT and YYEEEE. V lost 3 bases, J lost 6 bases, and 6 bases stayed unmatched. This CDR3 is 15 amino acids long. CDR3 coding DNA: TGTGCCAGCAGCTCCCTAGCGGGAGTAGGCAATGAGCAGTTCTTC. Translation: CASSSLAGVGNEQFF.

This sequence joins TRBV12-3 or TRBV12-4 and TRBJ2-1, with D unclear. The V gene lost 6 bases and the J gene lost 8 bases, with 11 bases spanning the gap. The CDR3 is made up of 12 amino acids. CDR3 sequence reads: CASRSPRHEQFF. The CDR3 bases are TGTGCCAGCAGATCTCCTCGGCATGAGCAGTTCTTC.

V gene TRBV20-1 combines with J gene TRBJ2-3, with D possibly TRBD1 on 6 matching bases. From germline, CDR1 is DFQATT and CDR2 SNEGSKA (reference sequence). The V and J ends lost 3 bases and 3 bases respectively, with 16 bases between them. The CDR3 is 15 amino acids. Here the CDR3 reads CSASGSAGETDTQYF. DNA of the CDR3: TGCAGTGCTAGTGGGAGCGCAGGGGAAACAGATACGCAGTATTTT.

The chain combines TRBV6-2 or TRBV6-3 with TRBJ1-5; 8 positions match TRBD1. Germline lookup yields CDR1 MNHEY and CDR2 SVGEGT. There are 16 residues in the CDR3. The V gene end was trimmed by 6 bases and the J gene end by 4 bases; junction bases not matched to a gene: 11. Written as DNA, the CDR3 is TGTGCCAGCAGCGCATCGTGGACAGGGAAAAATCAGCCCCAGCATTTT. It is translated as CASSASWTGKNQPQHF.

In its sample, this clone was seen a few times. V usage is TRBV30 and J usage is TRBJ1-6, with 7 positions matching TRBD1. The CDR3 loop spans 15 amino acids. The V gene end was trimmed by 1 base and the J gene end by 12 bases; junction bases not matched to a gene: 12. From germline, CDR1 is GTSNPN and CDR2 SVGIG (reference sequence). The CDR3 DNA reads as TGTGCCTGGAGTGGAGCCCACGGGTCAGGGGGACCCCTCCACTTT. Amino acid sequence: CAWSGAHGSGGPLHF.

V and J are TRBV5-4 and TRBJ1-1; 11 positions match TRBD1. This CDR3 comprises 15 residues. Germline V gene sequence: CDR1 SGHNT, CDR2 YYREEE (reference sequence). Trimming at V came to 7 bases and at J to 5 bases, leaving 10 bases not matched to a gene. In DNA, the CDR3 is TGTGCCAGCGGAACGGACAGGGGGCGGCGGACTGAAGCTTTCTTT. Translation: CASGTDRGRRTEAFF.

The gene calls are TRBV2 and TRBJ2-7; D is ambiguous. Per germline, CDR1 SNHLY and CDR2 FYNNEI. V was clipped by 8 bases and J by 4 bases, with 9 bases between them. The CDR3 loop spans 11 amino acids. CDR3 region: CASADPYEQYF. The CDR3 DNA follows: TGTGCCAGCGCCGACCCGTACGAGCAGTACTTC.

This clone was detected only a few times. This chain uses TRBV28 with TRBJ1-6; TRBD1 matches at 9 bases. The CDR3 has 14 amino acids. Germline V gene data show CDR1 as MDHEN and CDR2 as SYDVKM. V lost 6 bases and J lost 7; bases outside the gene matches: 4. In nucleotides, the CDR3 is TGTGCCAGCAGACAGGACAGGGGAAATTCACCCCTCCACTTT. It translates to CASRQDRGNSPLHF.

The chain's CDR3 is CASSLSVYEQYF. CDR3 nucleotide sequence: TGTGCCAGCAGTTTGAGCGTTTACGAGCAGTACTTC. The genes are TRBV6-2 or TRBV6-3 and TRBJ2-7; no firm D call. With 4 bases removed from V and 4 bases from J, the gap between germline ends came to 8 bases. This CDR3 is 12 amino acids long. Per germline, CDR1 MNHEY and CDR2 SVGEGT.

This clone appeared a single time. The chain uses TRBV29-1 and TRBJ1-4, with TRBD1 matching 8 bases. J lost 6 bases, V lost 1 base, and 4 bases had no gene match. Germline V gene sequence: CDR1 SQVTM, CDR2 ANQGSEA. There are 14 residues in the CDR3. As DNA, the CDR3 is TGCAGCGTTGAAGGTCCGGGACAGGATGAAAAACTGTTTTTT. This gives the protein CSVEGPGQDEKLFF.

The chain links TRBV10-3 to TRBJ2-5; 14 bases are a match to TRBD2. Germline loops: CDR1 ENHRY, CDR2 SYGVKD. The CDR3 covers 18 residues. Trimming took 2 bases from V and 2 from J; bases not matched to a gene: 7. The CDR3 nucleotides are TGTGCCATCAGTGAGGGGGGACTAGCGGGGGACCTGCAAGAGACCCAGTACTTC. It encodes CAISEGGLAGDLQETQYF.

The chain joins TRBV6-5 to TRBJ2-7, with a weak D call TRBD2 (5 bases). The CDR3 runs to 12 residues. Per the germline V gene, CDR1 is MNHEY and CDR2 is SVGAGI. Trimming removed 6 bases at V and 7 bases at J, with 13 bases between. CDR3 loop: CASRKEVGEQYF. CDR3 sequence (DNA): TGTGCCAGCAGGAAGGAGGTTGGGGAGCAGTACTTC.

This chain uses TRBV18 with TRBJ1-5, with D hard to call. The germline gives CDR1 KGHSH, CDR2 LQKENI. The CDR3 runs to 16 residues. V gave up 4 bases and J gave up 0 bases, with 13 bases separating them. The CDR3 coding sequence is TGTGCCAGCTCACTCTCGACTGGTAATAGCAATCAGCCCCAGCATTTT. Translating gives CASSLSTGNSNQPQHF.